The next 29 T cell receptor beta chains were all read from a single sample in a study of T cell changes during pregnancy in multiple sclerosis. Data came from immunoSEQ multiplex PCR; TCRdb stores just in-frame clones and leaves some out. The sample has tens of thousands of clones; about 90% are singletons. The sequences come from peripheral blood, collected in the first trimester of pregnancy. Receptor source: a female donor in good health, enrolled as a control in a pregnancy study.

The chain combines TRBV9 with TRBJ2-2, with 8 bases aligning to TRBD2. V shed 3 bases, J shed 3 bases, and the junction held 7 bases outside the gene matches. The CDR3 runs 16 residues. Looked up from germline, CDR1 is SGDLS and CDR2 is YYNGEE. CDR3 region: CASSAVAGGYTGELFF. The CDR3 DNA reads as TGTGCCAGCAGCGCGGTGGCGGGAGGATACACCGGGGAGCTGTTTTTT.

V and J are TRBV4-1 and TRBJ2-4; maybe TRBD1 (5 bases). V lost 0 bases and J lost 1, with 16 bases in between. Looked up from germline, CDR1 is MGHRA and CDR2 is YSYEKL. The length of the CDR3 is 18 residues. CDR3 nucleotide sequence: TGCGCCAGCAGCCAAGATCTAAGGGTGGGGCACGCCAAAAACATTCAGTACTTC. Encoded protein: CASSQDLRVGHAKNIQYF.

V gene TRBV10-3 combines with J gene TRBJ1-4, with 7 bases identical to TRBD1. V lost 1 base and J lost 5; bases outside the gene matches: 4. Germline values: CDR1 ENHRY, CDR2 SYGVKD. This CDR3 is 15 amino acids long. This CDR3 is CAISELTGLNEKLFF. As DNA, the CDR3 is TGTGCCATCAGTGAGTTGACAGGGCTGAATGAAAAACTGTTTTTT.

This chain's CDR3 is CASSLGTGFYEQYF. As DNA, the CDR3 is TGCGCCAGCAGCTTGGGGACAGGGTTCTACGAGCAGTACTTC. The chain carries TRBV5-1 and TRBJ2-7; 8 positions match TRBD1. V lost 0 bases to trimming and J lost 3 bases; unmatched junction nucleotides: 2. Germline CDR1 and CDR2: SGHRS and YFSETQ. The CDR3 runs 14 residues.

The rearrangement links TRBV7-8 to TRBJ2-7, with D perhaps matching TRBD1 (6 bases). Germline V gene lookup returns CDR1 SGHVS and CDR2 FQNEAQ. The CDR3 sequence is 14 residues long. V lost 0 bases, J lost 3 bases, and 9 bases lay in between. CDR3 region: CASSLAGQSYEQYF. The CDR3 coding sequence is TGTGCCAGCAGCTTAGCAGGACAGAGCTACGAGCAGTACTTC.

J is TRBJ2-3 and V is TRBV5-1, with 11 positions matching TRBD2. Looked up from germline, CDR1 is SGHRS and CDR2 is YFSETQ. CDR3 length equals 16 residues. Trimming removed 4 bases from V and 1 base from J; junction bases left unmatched: 5. The CDR3 DNA follows: TGCGCCAGCAGCCTTAGCGGGGGGGCAGGCACAGATACGCAGTATTTT. Translating gives CASSLSGGAGTDTQYF.

The gene calls are TRBV6-1 and TRBJ2-4, with a possible D match to TRBD1 (6 bases). This CDR3 has 14 residues. CDR1 and CDR2 from the germline V gene are MNHNS and SASEGT. V was shortened by 2 bases and J by 8 bases, with 13 bases between the two germline ends. The CDR3 DNA follows: TGTGCCAGCAGTGAATCACCCAGGGGCGACATTCAGTACTTC. This encodes CASSESPRGDIQYF.

The chain uses TRBV9 and TRBJ1-1, with TRBD1 as a possible D gene (5 bases). Germline assignment: CDR1 SGDLS and CDR2 YYNGEE. The ends were cut back, 4 bases at V and 0 bases at J, with 10 bases in the middle. The CDR3 runs to 14 residues. For the CDR3, the DNA is TGTGCCAGCAGCCCCCGACAGTTGAACACTGAAGCTTTCTTT. Protein sequence: CASSPRQLNTEAFF.

The J gene is TRBJ1-1, the V gene TRBV5-4; D unclear. Germline loops: CDR1 SGHNT, CDR2 YYREEE (reference sequence). V was pared by 1 base and J by 0 bases, with 10 bases between. CDR3 size: 15 residues. The CDR3 DNA is TGTGCCAGCAGCTTGTTGCGGGGAATGAACACTGAAGCTTTCTTT. Its translation: CASSLLRGMNTEAFF.

The CDR3 loop is CASTPQPEKPNTEAFF. The CDR3 DNA reads TGCGCCAGCACACCACAACCGGAGAAACCGAACACTGAAGCTTTCTTT. The chain links TRBV5-1 to TRBJ1-1; D unresolved. The CDR3 is 16 residues long. Trimming took 6 bases from V and 1 from J, leaving 19 bases between them. Germline CDR1 is SGHRS and CDR2 is YFSETQ.

This clone has just one count. V gene TRBV6-5 combines with J gene TRBJ2-1, with TRBD2 matching 11 bases. V shed 5 bases, J shed 7 bases, and the junction held 4 bases outside the gene matches. Looked up from germline, CDR1 is MNHEY and CDR2 is SVGAGI. This CDR3 is built from 14 residues. As DNA, the CDR3 is TGTGCCAGCAGTCGGACTAGCGGGCGGAATGAGCAGTTCTTC. Its translation is CASSRTSGRNEQFF.

The CDR3 protein is CASSLVLAGGQGKNIQYF. The CDR3 DNA follows: TGTGCCAGCAGCTTGGTCCTAGCGGGGGGGCAAGGCAAAAACATTCAGTACTTC. The chain couples TRBV5-4 to TRBJ2-4; 12 bases are shared with TRBD2. The V gene end was trimmed by 0 bases and the J gene end by 3 bases; junction bases not matched to a gene: 7. The CDR3 contains 18 residues. Germline CDR1 and CDR2: SGHNT and YYREEE (reference sequence).

The chain has TRBV29-1 and TRBJ1-2; 8 nucleotides align to TRBD1. The CDR3 length is 11 residues. Looked up from germline, CDR1 is SQVTM and CDR2 is ANQGSEA. V gave up 7 bases and J gave up 8 bases; unmatched junction bases: 6. The CDR3 region is CSAVGDRGYTF. The CDR3 bases are TGCAGCGCTGTAGGGGACAGGGGCTACACCTTC.

The chain recombines TRBV5-1 with TRBJ2-1; TRBD2 agrees at 11 bases. J lost 4 bases, V lost 1 base, and 4 bases had no gene match. This CDR3 region has 16 residues. From germline, CDR1 is SGHRS and CDR2 YFSETQ. In nucleotides, the CDR3 is TGCGCCAGCAGCTTGCCCCTAGCGGGGGGATACAATGAGCAGTTCTTC. It yields the protein CASSLPLAGGYNEQFF.

The chain uses TRBV10-2 and TRBJ1-6, with a tentative D call TRBD1 (5 bases). Germline-derived CDR1 and CDR2 are WSHSY and SAAADI. V dropped 2 bases and J dropped 9 bases, with 17 bases sitting between them. The CDR3 loop spans 16 amino acids. The CDR3 bases are TGCGCCAGCAGTGAGCCCACTCAGGGACTAGGTTCACCCCTCCACTTT. Translating it yields CASSEPTQGLGSPLHF.

The genes are TRBV14 and TRBJ1-1, with unresolved D. Trimming stripped 4 bases from V and 1 base from J, with 19 bases between. This CDR3 is 17 amino acids long. CDR1 is SGHDN and CDR2 is FVKESK in the germline V gene. The CDR3 region is CASSRLSVDAQNTEAFF. In nucleotides, the CDR3 is TGTGCCAGCAGCCGGTTGAGCGTAGACGCCCAGAACACTGAAGCTTTCTTT. Filled out from reference TRBV14 and TRBJ1-1, the complete variable domain reads EAGVTQFPSHSVIEKGQTVTLRCDPISGHDNLYWYRRVMGKEIKFLLHFVKESKQDESGMPNNRFLAERTGGTYSTLKVQPAELEDSGVYFCASSRLSVDAQNTEAFFGQGTRLTVV.

This chain uses TRBV4-3 with TRBJ2-1; 8 bases match TRBD2. Per germline, CDR1 LGHNA and CDR2 YSLEER. The CDR3 consists of 17 residues. V trimming: 4 bases; J trimming: 4 bases; junction bases outside the gene matches: 12. This chain's CDR3 is CASSRGEGLALYNEQFF. The CDR3 bases are TGCGCCAGCAGCCGGGGGGAAGGACTAGCCCTATACAATGAGCAGTTCTTC.

This chain connects TRBV6-1 to TRBJ2-7, with D maybe TRBD2 (6 bases). The CDR3 spans 14 residues. Germline assignment: CDR1 MNHNS and CDR2 SASEGT. V shed 6 bases and J shed 2 bases, with 14 bases lying between them. Written as DNA, the CDR3 is TGTGCCAGCAGGGCAGGGTGGGGGGCCTACGAGCAGTACTTC. This translates into CASRAGWGAYEQYF.

The gene calls are TRBV6-4 and TRBJ2-5, with 10 bases that match TRBD2. Germline V gene data show CDR1 as MRHNA and CDR2 as SNTAGT. The V and J ends lost 6 bases and 5 bases, in that order; junction bases with no gene match: 12. The CDR3 runs 16 residues. The CDR3 sequence is CASRELAGTGVETQYF. DNA of the CDR3: TGTGCCAGCAGAGAACTAGCGGGGACAGGAGTGGAGACCCAGTACTTC.

The chain joins TRBV25-1 to TRBJ1-4, with TRBD1 matching over 7 bases. The CDR3 is 15 residues long. Germline trimming cut 7 bases from V and 5 bases from J; bases unmatched to any gene: 10. Germline CDR1 MGHDK, CDR2 SYGVNS. CDR3 nucleotide sequence: TGTGCCAGCACCCCCAAGGGACAGAAGAATGAAAAACTGTTTTTT. Protein: CASTPKGQKNEKLFF.

The V gene is TRBV6-5, the J gene TRBJ1-2, with 8 nucleotides matching TRBD1. The J segment lost 4 bases and the V segment lost 10 bases, leaving 11 bases of the junction unmatched. This CDR3 region has 14 residues. CDR1 and CDR2 from the germline V gene are MNHEY and SVGAGI. CDR3 sequence reads: CATFTRGRPYGYTF. CDR3 DNA sequence: TGTGCCACCTTCACCAGGGGGCGCCCCTATGGCTACACCTTC.

V gene TRBV5-4 combines with J gene TRBJ2-7; 14 nucleotides line up with TRBD2. The CDR3 sequence is 16 residues long. Germline CDR1 and CDR2: SGHNT and YYREEE (reference sequence). Germline trimming cut 4 bases from V and 0 bases from J; bases unmatched to any gene: 3. CDR3 residues: CASSPGLAGGSYEQYF. CDR3 nucleotides: TGTGCCAGCAGCCCCGGACTAGCGGGAGGCTCCTACGAGCAGTACTTC.

The chain combines TRBV6-5 with TRBJ1-4, with 7 bases fitting TRBD1. Germline CDR1 reads MNHEY; CDR2 reads SVGAGI. The CDR3 covers 15 residues. The V segment lost 2 bases and the J segment 2 bases; nucleotides outside the gene matches: 2. The DNA for the CDR3 is TGTGCCAGCAGTTACGCAGGGGGTACTAATGAAAAACTGTTTTTT. As protein: CASSYAGGTNEKLFF.

This chain uses TRBV9 with TRBJ1-3, with TRBD1 matching 7 bases. This CDR3 is built from 13 residues. Looked up from germline, CDR1 is SGDLS and CDR2 is YYNGEE. V lost 4 bases and J lost 6; bases outside the gene matches: 4. DNA for the CDR3: TGTGCCAGCAGCACGGGACAGACAAACACCATATATTTT. It translates to CASSTGQTNTIYF.

The chain employs TRBV4-3 and TRBJ2-1; perhaps TRBD1 as D (6 bases). There are 15 residues in the CDR3. In germline, CDR1 is LGHNA, CDR2 YSLEER. Trimming removed 1 base from V and 7 bases from J, with 14 bases in between. This CDR3 is CASSQGGQIGNEQFF. The CDR3 DNA is TGCGCCAGCAGCCAAGGTGGACAGATTGGGAATGAGCAGTTCTTC.

The chain combines TRBV4-3 with TRBJ1-4; D is uncertain. The CDR3 contains 16 residues. Trimming cost V 0 bases and J 3 bases, with 11 bases left between them. Germline V lookup: CDR1 LGHNA, CDR2 YSLEER. The CDR3 DNA is TGCGCCAGCAGCCAAGAAGGCCCAGCGTCTAATGAAAAACTGTTTTTT. This encodes CASSQEGPASNEKLFF.

The V call is TRBV18, the J call TRBJ1-2; no clear D gene. V dropped 3 bases and J dropped 0 bases, with 11 bases sitting between them. The CDR3 is 15 residues long. Germline lookup yields CDR1 KGHSH and CDR2 LQKENI. The CDR3 loop reads CASSPREIANYGYTF. CDR3 sequence (DNA): TGTGCCAGCTCACCCCGGGAGATAGCTAACTATGGCTACACCTTC.

This clone was seen a single time. The V call is TRBV7-3, the J call TRBJ2-3, with D perhaps TRBD2 (6 bases). Germline assignment: CDR1 SGHTA and CDR2 FQGTGA. The CDR3 is 15 residues long. The V gene lost 3 bases and the J gene lost 2 bases, with 12 bases spanning the gap. CDR3 amino acids: CASSFLRGFTDTQYF. The CDR3 DNA follows: TGTGCCAGCAGCTTCCTTCGGGGGTTCACAGATACGCAGTATTTT.

The rearrangement links TRBV6-5 to TRBJ1-6; 8 nucleotides match TRBD1. There are 14 residues in the CDR3. V lost 5 bases and J lost 8; bases outside the gene matches: 5. Germline V gives CDR1 MNHEY, CDR2 SVGAGI. The CDR3 here is CASSRDRNYSPLHF. The CDR3 nucleotides are TGTGCCAGCAGTCGGGACAGGAATTATTCACCCCTCCACTTT.